Described below is a single TCR beta chain sequence and its context. This sample is part of a study of cytomegalovirus exposure and HLA in healthy donors. The CDR3 is made up of 16 amino acids. CDR1 SGHNT and CDR2 YYREEE come from the germline V gene (reference sequence). Unmatched junction bases numbered 10, after V lost 4 bases and J lost 5 bases. In the PCR, 60 Vbeta and 13 Jbeta primers were used. The assay was immunoSEQ multiplex PCR, and TCRdb's table has in-frame clones only and misses some. The repertoire holds around 100,000 clones, around 84% seen once, with under 5.5% in the top ten. V gene TRBV5-4 combines with J gene TRBJ2-2; TRBD2 agrees at 8 bases. Material: PBMCs. The TCR originated in a woman in her forties in good health and CMV-seropositive. CDR3 residues: CASSPGGERSTGELFF. CDR3 nucleotide sequence: TGTGCCAGCAGCCCCGGGGGGGAGCGGAGTACCGGGGAGCTGTTTTTT.